What follows describes a single T cell receptor beta chain. How the authors handled the data: Amplification from reference gene primers served as the basis for estimated nucleated cell counts. Using immunoSEQ multiplex PCR, the repertoire was profiled, and TCRdb retains in-frame clones only, with some absent. The V and J calls and clone size were taken over from that table, and D and trimming were inferred from the DNA. The sample consists of around 130,000 clones, 75% to 90% of them appearing once. These data originate in a study of blood T cell repertoires in COVID-19. Germline-derived CDR1 and CDR2 are MNHEY and SMNVEV (reference sequence). This CDR3 has 12 residues. Trimming took 5 bases from V and 7 from J, leaving 11 bases between them.

This chain joins TRBV27 and TRBJ1-1; no clear D gene. The specimen was peripheral blood. This receptor was identified in a man in his 70s with active or convalescent COVID-19. CDR3 region: CASSRHEGEAFF. In DNA form, the CDR3 reads TGTGCCAGCAGTCGACATGAGGGTGAAGCTTTCTTT.